The T cell receptor beta chain described here comes from a study of CD4 and CD8 cells across lung adenocarcinoma regions. Details on this clonotype: One end of the junction does not line up with germline, which may come from a read error.

The CDR3 runs to 15 residues. Germline CDR1 ENHRY, CDR2 SYGVKD. TCRdb fed the PCR reads into MiXCR, producing one record per CDR3 protein. Among around 15,000 distinct CDR3 sequences listed, over 50% were seen once. Donors had localized lung adenocarcinoma, a non-small cell lung cancer. Sequenced material: CD8+ T cells from the center of a lung tumor. The source is a female donor with lung adenocarcinoma. The CD4 and CD8 labels of this study may be unreliable. The chain recombines TRBV10-3 with TRBJ2-5; D possibly matches TRBD1 or TRBD2 (5 bases each). The CDR3 DNA sequence: TGTGCCGCGAGGCCGAGCGGCCGGGACCAAGATACCCAGTACTTC. Its translation is CAARPSGRDQDTQYF.